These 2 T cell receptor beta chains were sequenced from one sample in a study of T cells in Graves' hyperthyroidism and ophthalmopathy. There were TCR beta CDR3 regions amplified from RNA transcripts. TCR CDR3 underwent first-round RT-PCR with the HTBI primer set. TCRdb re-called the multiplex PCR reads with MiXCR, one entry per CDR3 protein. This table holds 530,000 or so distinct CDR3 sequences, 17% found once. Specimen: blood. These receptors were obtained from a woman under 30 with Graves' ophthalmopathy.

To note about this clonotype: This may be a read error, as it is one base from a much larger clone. CDR3 DNA sequence: TGTGCCAGCAGAGGGACAGGGGGCGCAGAAGAACTGTTTTTT. Translated: CASRGTGGAEELFF. The rearrangement joins TRBV6-1 to TRBJ1-4; TRBD1 matches 12 bases. Germline values: CDR1 MNHNS, CDR2 SASEGT. The length of the CDR3 is 14 residues. The ends lost 6 bases at V and 12 bases at J; junction bases unmatched: 8.

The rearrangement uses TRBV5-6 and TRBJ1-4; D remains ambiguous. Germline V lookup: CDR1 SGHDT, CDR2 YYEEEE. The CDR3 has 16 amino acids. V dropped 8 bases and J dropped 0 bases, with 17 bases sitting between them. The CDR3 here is CASMRSGAATNEKLFF. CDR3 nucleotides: TGTGCCAGTATGCGGTCAGGAGCGGCAACTAATGAAAAACTGTTTTTT.